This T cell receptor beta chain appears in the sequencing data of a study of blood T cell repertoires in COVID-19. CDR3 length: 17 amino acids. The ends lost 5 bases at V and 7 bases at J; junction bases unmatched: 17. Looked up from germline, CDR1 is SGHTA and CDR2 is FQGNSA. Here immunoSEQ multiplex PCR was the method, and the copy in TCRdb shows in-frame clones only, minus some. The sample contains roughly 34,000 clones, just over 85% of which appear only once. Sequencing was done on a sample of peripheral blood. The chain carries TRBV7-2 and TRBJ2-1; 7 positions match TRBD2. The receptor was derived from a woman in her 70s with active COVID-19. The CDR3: CASSPQSGRVRGNEQFF. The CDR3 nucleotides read TGTGCCAGCAGCCCCCAATCGGGCCGGGTGCGGGGGAATGAGCAGTTCTTC.